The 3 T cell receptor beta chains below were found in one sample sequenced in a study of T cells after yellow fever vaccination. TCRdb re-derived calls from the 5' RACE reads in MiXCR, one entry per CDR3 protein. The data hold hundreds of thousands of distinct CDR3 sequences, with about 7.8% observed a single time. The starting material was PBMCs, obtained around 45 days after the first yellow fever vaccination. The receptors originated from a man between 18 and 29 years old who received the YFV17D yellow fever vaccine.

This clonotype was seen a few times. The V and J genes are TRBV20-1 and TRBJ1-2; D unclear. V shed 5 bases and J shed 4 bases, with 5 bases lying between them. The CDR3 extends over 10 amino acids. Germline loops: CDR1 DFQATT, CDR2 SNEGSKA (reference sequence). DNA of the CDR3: TGCAGTGCTCCCCTCTATGGCTACACCTTC. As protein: CSAPLYGYTF.

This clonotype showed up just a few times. CDR3 DNA: TGTGCCAGCAGCTCCCGCCGGGGGGCAGATACGCAGTATTTT. Translating it yields CASSSRRGADTQYF. The genes are TRBV7-3 and TRBJ2-3; 7 bases match TRBD2. The CDR3 has 14 residues. Trimming at V came to 4 bases and at J to 4 bases, leaving 5 bases not matched to a gene. Germline loops: CDR1 SGHTA, CDR2 FQGTGA. The full variable domain, rest sourced from reference TRBV7-3 and TRBJ2-3, is GAGVSQTPSNKVTEKGKYVELRCDPISGHTALYWYRQSLGQGPEFLIYFQGTGAADDSGLPNDRFFAVRPEGSVSTLKIQRTERGDSAVYLCASSSRRGADTQYFGPGTRLTVL.

The CDR3 DNA sequence: TGTGCCAGCAGACGTAAGGACAGGCTGAACACTGAAGCTTTCTTT. As protein: CASRRKDRLNTEAFF. The chain carries TRBV7-9 and TRBJ1-1; 7 bases are shared with TRBD1. V gave up 6 bases and J gave up 0 bases; unmatched junction bases: 7. CDR3 size: 15 residues. Germline V gene lookup returns CDR1 SEHNR and CDR2 FQNEAQ (reference sequence).